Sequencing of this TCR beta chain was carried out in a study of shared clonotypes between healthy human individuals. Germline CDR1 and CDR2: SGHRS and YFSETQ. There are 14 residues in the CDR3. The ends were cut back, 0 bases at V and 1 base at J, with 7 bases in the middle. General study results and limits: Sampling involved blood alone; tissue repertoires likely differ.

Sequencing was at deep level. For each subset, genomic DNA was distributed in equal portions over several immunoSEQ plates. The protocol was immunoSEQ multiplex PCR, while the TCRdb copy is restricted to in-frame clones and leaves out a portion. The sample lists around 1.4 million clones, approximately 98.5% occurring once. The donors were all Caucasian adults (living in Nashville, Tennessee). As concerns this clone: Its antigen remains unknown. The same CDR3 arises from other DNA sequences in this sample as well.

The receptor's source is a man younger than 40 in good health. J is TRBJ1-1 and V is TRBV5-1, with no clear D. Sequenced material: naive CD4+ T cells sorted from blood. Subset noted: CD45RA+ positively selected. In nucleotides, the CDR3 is TGCGCCAGCAGCTTGGGCAGACCGAACACTGAAGCTTTCTTT. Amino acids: CASSLGRPNTEAFF.